Below, 18 T cell receptor beta chains from the same sample are listed, as sequenced in a study of T cells in Graves' hyperthyroidism and ophthalmopathy (dated by TCRdb to about 2019). Library generation was performed with multiplex PCR. TCRdb shows the sequencer as Illumina HiSeq 2000. TCR beta CDR3 regions were amplified from RNA transcripts. A first-round RT-PCR of the TCR CDR3 used the HTBI primer set with the Qiagen OneStep RT-PCR kit. TCRdb trimmed public reads at Q25 via fastp, called clones via MiXCR and kept in-frame beta chains. Each record represents a unique CDR3 protein, reported with the most common genes and DNA among its rows. The sample table shows about 640,000 distinct CDR3 sequences, and 20% to 25% are seen once. The top ten clones comprise around a third of the sample. Sequencing used blood. The receptors originated from a man under 40 with Graves' ophthalmopathy.

CDR3: CASSCGDYLYQETQYF. The CDR3 bases are TGTGCCAGCAGTTGCGGGGACTACTTATACCAAGAGACCCAGTACTTC. The genes are TRBV6-9 and TRBJ2-5, with 7 bases aligning to TRBD2. Trimming cost V 4 bases and J 0 bases; bases outside gene matches: 8. The germline V gene encodes CDR1 MNHGY and CDR2 SVAAGI. The CDR3 covers 16 residues.

This clonotype was counted ten times or more. The V call is TRBV18, the J call TRBJ1-1; D gene ambiguous. The CDR3 consists of 13 residues. The ends were cut back, 2 bases at V and 2 bases at J, with 6 bases in the middle. Germline V gene data show CDR1 as KGHSH and CDR2 as LQKENI. CDR3 in DNA: TGTGCCAGCTCACCAAAGCTAAACACTGAAGCTTTCTTT. Translated: CASSPKLNTEAFF.

This clonotype was counted a few times. The rearrangement uses TRBV20-1 and TRBJ2-7; no clear D gene. CDR1 DFQATT and CDR2 SNEGSKA come from the germline V gene (reference sequence). The V and J ends lost 3 bases and 2 bases respectively, with 11 bases between them. The CDR3 is 13 residues long. CDR3 amino acids: CSASKAPTYEQYF. The CDR3 DNA reads TGCAGTGCTAGTAAGGCTCCAACCTACGAGCAGTACTTC.

The chain joins TRBV4-2 to TRBJ2-7; D is perhaps TRBD1 or TRBD2 (5 bases each). The CDR3 runs 16 residues. CDR1 and CDR2 from the germline V gene are LGHNA and YNFKEQ. V was shortened by 8 bases and J by 6 bases, with 26 bases between the two germline ends. The CDR3 sequence is CASGLSLDSRLGEQYF. CDR3 sequence (DNA): TGTGCCAGCGGACTCTCTCTCGACAGTCGGCTCGGCGAGCAGTACTTC.

The sample holds a few counts of this clonotype. V and J are TRBV15 and TRBJ2-1; 8 bases match TRBD2. The V segment lost 1 base and the J segment 8 bases; nucleotides outside the gene matches: 10. The CDR3 consists of 16 residues. The V gene's germline CDR1 is LNHNV and CDR2 YYDKDF (reference sequence). The CDR3 sequence is CATSRVSSGSGHEQFF. Here the CDR3 DNA reads TGTGCCACCAGCAGAGTTTCAAGCGGGAGCGGCCATGAGCAGTTCTTC.

The table lists this clonotype with a few counts. The chain recombines TRBV5-1 with TRBJ1-4; D remains ambiguous. The CDR3 is made up of 13 amino acids. Germline CDR1 and CDR2: SGHRS and YFSETQ. Trimming took 5 bases from V and 7 from J, leaving 12 bases between them. As DNA, the CDR3 is TGCGCCAGCAGAAGGGCAGTGGGTGAAAAACTGTTTTTT. Amino acid sequence: CASRRAVGEKLFF. The complete variable domain, with remaining parts taken from reference TRBV5-1 and TRBJ1-4, reads KAGVTQTPRYLIKTRGQQVTLSCSPISGHRSVSWYQQTPGQGLQFLFEYFSETQRNKGNFPGRFSGRQFSNSRSEMNVSTLELGDSALYLCASRRAVGEKLFFGSGTQLSVL.

This clonotype turned up a few times. The CDR3 DNA reads as TGCGCCAGCAGCCAAGAAGGCAATGAGCAGTTCTTC. Its translation: CASSQEGNEQFF. This chain uses TRBV4-3 with TRBJ2-1; D gene ambiguous. The V end lost 0 bases, the J end lost 6 bases, and 3 bases lay between the germline ends. The CDR3 length is 12 residues. Germline CDR1 is LGHNA and CDR2 is YSLEER.

This chain links TRBV7-9 with TRBJ1-6; TRBD1 matches 7 bases. This CDR3 is 16 amino acids long. CDR1 and CDR2 (germline): SEHNR, FQNEAQ (reference sequence). J lost 4 bases, V lost 1 base, and 4 bases had no gene match. The CDR3 coding sequence is TGTGCCAGCAGCTTAGGAGGGACAGCGTATAATTCACCCCTCCACTTT. This codes for CASSLGGTAYNSPLHF.

This clonotype was counted a few times. This sequence joins TRBV14 and TRBJ2-1; TRBD2 matches at 13 bases. Per the germline V gene, CDR1 is SGHDN and CDR2 is FVKESK. This CDR3 region has 17 residues. V was pared by 3 bases and J by 3 bases, with 5 bases of the junction left unmatched. The CDR3 DNA reads as TGTGCCAGCAGCCAGGGGGGACTAGCGGGGATCTACAATGAGCAGTTCTTC. Amino acid sequence: CASSQGGLAGIYNEQFF. Together with reference TRBV14 and TRBJ2-1, the CDR3 gives the full variable domain: EAGVTQFPSHSVIEKGQTVTLRCDPISGHDNLYWYRRVMGKEIKFLLHFVKESKQDESGMPNNRFLAERTGGTYSTLKVQPAELEDSGVYFCASSQGGLAGIYNEQFFGPGTRLTVL.

The chain has TRBV6-2 or TRBV6-3 and TRBJ2-2, with D tentatively TRBD1 or TRBD2 (6 bases each). Deletions cut 10 bases from V and 1 base from J, with 19 bases between. The CDR3 sequence is 16 residues long. Germline V lookup: CDR1 MNHEY, CDR2 SVGEGT. The DNA of the CDR3 is TGTGCCACACGGGGGCTTCGGGACAAGAACACCGGGGAGCTGTTTTTT. Translation: CATRGLRDKNTGELFF.

V usage is TRBV4-2 and J usage is TRBJ1-2, with D uncertain. The germline CDR1 and CDR2 sequences are LGHNA and YNFKEQ. This CDR3 region has 13 residues. The germline V and J ends were trimmed by 4 bases and 7 bases, with 13 bases remaining between them. In nucleotides, the CDR3 is TGTGCCAGCAGCCCCAAGAACGAGGGTGGCTACACCTTC. Its translation is CASSPKNEGGYTF.

This clonotype has more than one count but fewer than ten. The V gene is TRBV28, the J gene TRBJ1-2, with 9 bases lining up with TRBD1. The CDR3 runs to 14 residues. Germline V gene sequence: CDR1 MDHEN, CDR2 SYDVKM. V dropped 6 bases and J dropped 3; count of bases not matched to a gene: 5. The CDR3 protein is CASRDRGAYYGYTF. CDR3 coding DNA: TGTGCCAGCAGGGACAGGGGCGCCTACTATGGCTACACCTTC.

This clonotype was seen repeatedly, ten times or more. This chain uses TRBV6-1 with TRBJ2-7; 9 nucleotides line up with TRBD2. The CDR3 is made up of 15 amino acids. The junction had 8 bases not matched to a gene; V was cut back by 1 base and J by 7 bases. Germline V gene data show CDR1 as MNHNS and CDR2 as SASEGT. CDR3 coding DNA: TGTGCCAGCAGTGAAGAGGGCGGGAGGGGAAGAGAGCAGTACTTC. It specifies CASSEEGGRGREQYF.

This sequence joins TRBV5-8 and TRBJ2-1; TRBD2 matches 10 bases. The CDR3 is 17 amino acids. Looked up from germline, CDR1 is SGHTS and CDR2 is YDEGEE. Losses at the gene ends were 3 bases for V and 4 bases for J; bases not matched to a gene: 10. The CDR3 DNA reads TGTGCCAGCAGCTATTACATGGGACTAGCGCGTTACAATGAGCAGTTCTTC. Its protein is CASSYYMGLARYNEQFF.

The V call is TRBV5-1, the J call TRBJ2-2; 9 bases are shared with TRBD2. V lost 0 bases to trimming and J lost 5 bases; unmatched junction nucleotides: 5. Germline V CDR1 and CDR2: SGHRS, YFSETQ. The CDR3 spans 16 residues. CDR3: CASSLVLAGRTGELFF. For the CDR3, the DNA is TGCGCCAGCAGCTTGGTCCTAGCGGGAAGAACCGGGGAGCTGTTTTTT.

This clonotype showed up many times. The V and J genes are TRBV27 and TRBJ1-1; perhaps TRBD1 as D (5 bases). The germline V gene encodes CDR1 MNHEY and CDR2 SMNVEV (reference sequence). The CDR3 has 14 residues. Trimming left V 6 bases short and J 1 base short, with 12 bases between. CDR3 residues: CASSLRRANTEAFF. DNA for the CDR3: TGTGCCAGCAGCCTTCGCAGGGCGAACACTGAAGCTTTCTTT.

This clonotype was counted many times. The V and J genes are TRBV28 and TRBJ2-7; 7 positions agree with TRBD1. This CDR3 is 14 amino acids long. The V gene end was trimmed by 6 bases and the J gene end by 0 bases; junction bases not matched to a gene: 5. From germline, CDR1 is MDHEN and CDR2 SYDVKM. The CDR3 nucleotides are TGTGCCAGCAGACTAGGGACAGCCTCCTACGAGCAGTACTTC. Its protein is CASRLGTASYEQYF.

The CDR3 coding sequence is TGCGCCAGCAGCCAAGATCAGGGGGAAGGAAATACGCAGTATTTT. Amino acid sequence: CASSQDQGEGNTQYF. The chain couples TRBV4-3 to TRBJ2-3, with TRBD1 matching 7 bases. The CDR3 is 15 residues long. Germline lookup yields CDR1 LGHNA and CDR2 YSLEER. Trimming removed 0 bases from V and 7 bases from J; junction bases left unmatched: 7.